This T cell receptor (beta chain) was obtained from a study of T cell changes during pregnancy in multiple sclerosis. The V and J ends lost 2 bases and 4 bases respectively, with 9 bases between them. Germline loops: CDR1 SGDLS, CDR2 YYNGEE. There are 13 residues in the CDR3. Clones were read by immunoSEQ multiplex PCR, and TCRdb kept only the in-frame ones, dropping some. The sample lists under 50,000 clones; around 90% were seen once. Sequences were derived from CD4+ T cells from peripheral blood mononuclear cells, sampled in the third trimester of pregnancy. The chain links TRBV9 to TRBJ1-1; D remains unclear. This TCR was recovered from a female donor with multiple sclerosis, enrolled in a pregnancy study. The CDR3 DNA reads as TGTGCCAGCAGCGTTTCTCCCAGCACTGAAGCTTTCTTT. It specifies CASSVSPSTEAFF.